The entry below gives a single T cell receptor beta chain sequence along with its context. This clonotype was seen many times. There is no known antigen for this receptor. The record has no base qualities; no much larger clone is one base away. The meaning of the sample's treatment or condition label: live attenuated yellow fever vaccine strain. PBMCs were isolated from peripheral blood using a standard Ficoll-Paque protocol. Dynabeads CD4 and CD8 positive selection kits were used to isolate CD4 and CD8 T-cell fractions. TriZol was used to extract RNA from bulk PBMCs, CD4 and CD8 fractions, and dextramer-positive and dextramer-negative fractions. The data stem from a study of T cells after yellow fever vaccination (dated by TCRdb to about 2019). Notes on the research overall: The SMART-Seq v4 Ultra Low Input RNA kit was used to prepare libraries from fractions with low cell numbers. Bulk TCR alpha and beta repertoires were sequenced longitudinally to track T-cell clones before and after primary and booster YFV17D yellow fever vaccination. The cohort comprised two healthy male donors, one aged 18 to 29 and one aged 30 to 40 years. Blood samples were taken at several timepoints before and after primary and secondary immunization, and bulk PBMC replicates and cell subsets were isolated. The investigation overall reported the following: Because only a couple of donors were included in the study, the extent to which the findings can be generalized is limited. After the booster, most of the clones that had expanded following primary vaccination were detected again (almost 98% of CD4 and roughly 88% of CD8), which suggests that memory was broadly maintained. A small fraction of clonotypes showed up in both the CD4 and CD8 compartments, probably as a result of convergent recombination. The secondary T-cell response was found to be weaker but faster than the primary response, with a peak reached on day 5 rather than on day 15. Computational filtering was needed because FACS-sorted repertoires could contain abundant contaminating clonotypes from the bulk population.

Data came from an Illumina NovaSeq 6000. TCR cDNA was synthesized by 5'RACE template switching, which introduced a universal primer site and unique molecular identifiers. Priming for cDNA synthesis came from both the TCR alpha and TCR beta constant segments. Libraries were amplified in two PCR steps, with sample barcodes and sequencing adapters added in the second step. Sequencing of libraries was done on Illumina HiSeq 2500 (2x100 bp) or NovaSeq (2x150 bp). The original pipeline was this. MIGEC was used to demultiplex reads and collapse the reads into UMI consensus sequences, and MiXCR was used for V(D)J alignment. Using edgeR on replicate PBMC samples, clonotypes were called vaccine-responding if FDR was below 0.01 and the log2 fold change was above 5 up to day 15. Bulk clonotypes were assigned CD4 or CD8 identity according to which sequenced CD4 or CD8 repertoire held them at higher abundance. TCRdb reanalyzed the raw reads on its own, using fastp at Q25 for trimming and MiXCR for clone calling, and kept in-frame beta chains. Rows are combined by CDR3 protein, so each entry shows the most common genes and DNA. TCRdb's processing, not the authors', yielded these V and J calls. The sample records around 260,000 distinct CDR3 sequences, about 5.2% of which are singletons. The ten largest clones capture around 3.5% of the sample.

CDR1 LGHNA and CDR2 YNFKEQ were looked up in the germline V gene. A distance of 11 bases separates the germline ends of V and J, which lose 0 bases and 2 bases respectively. CDR3 length: 16 amino acids, cysteine to phenylalanine. The only DNA kept is the CDR3, 48 bases in frame from the first base. The sample consisted of CD4+ T cells sorted from PBMCs, taken on the day of the yellow fever booster vaccination. The V and J segments used are TRBV4-2 and TRBJ2-1, with the D gene uncertain. The origin of this receptor is a man aged 18 to 35 who received the YFV17D yellow fever vaccine. This receptor has the CDR3 CASSQDGWATYNEQFF. At the DNA level, the sequence is TGTGCCAGCAGCCAAGATGGGTGGGCCACCTACAATGAGCAGTTCTTC.